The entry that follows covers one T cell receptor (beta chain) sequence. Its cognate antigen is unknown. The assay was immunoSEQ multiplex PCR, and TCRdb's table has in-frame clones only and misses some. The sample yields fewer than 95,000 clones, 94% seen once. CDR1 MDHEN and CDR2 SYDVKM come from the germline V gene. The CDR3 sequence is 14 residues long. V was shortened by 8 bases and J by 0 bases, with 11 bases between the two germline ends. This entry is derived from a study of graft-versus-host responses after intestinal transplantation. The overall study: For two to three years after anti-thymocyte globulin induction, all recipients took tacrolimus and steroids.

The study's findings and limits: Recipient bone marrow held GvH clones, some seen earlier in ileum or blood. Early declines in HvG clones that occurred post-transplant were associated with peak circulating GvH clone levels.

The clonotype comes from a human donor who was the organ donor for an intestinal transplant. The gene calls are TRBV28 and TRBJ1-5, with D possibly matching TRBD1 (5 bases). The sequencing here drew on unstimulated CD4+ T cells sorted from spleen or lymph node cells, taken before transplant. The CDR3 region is CASGGRYSNQPQHF. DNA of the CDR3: TGTGCCAGCGGGGGTCGTTATAGCAATCAGCCCCAGCATTTT. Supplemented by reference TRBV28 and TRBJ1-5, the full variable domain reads DVKVTQSSRYLVKRTGEKVFLECVQDMDHENMFWYRQDPGLGLRLIYFSYDVKMKEKGDIPEGYSVSREKKERFSLILESASTNQTSMYLCASGGRYSNQPQHFGDGTRLSIL.